One and the same sample provided the 6 T cell receptor beta chains below, sequenced in a study of blood T cell repertoires in COVID-19 (TCRdb year 2020). Library generation was performed with the immunoSEQ multiplex PCR assay. The source is immuneACCESS, and TCRdb retained only in-frame sequences with V and J called. Part of the clones is not carried over; for the studies checked, unresolved V genes explain less than half of this, and the remainder is unexplained. The sample has hundreds of thousands of clones on record, roughly 89% of them singletons. The top ten clonotypes cover around 0.92% of the sample. Sequenced sample: peripheral blood. Receptors were obtained from a young man with COVID-19, enrolled during active disease.

This chain connects TRBV7-8 to TRBJ2-1; tentatively, D is TRBD2 (6 bases). Germline loops: CDR1 SGHVS, CDR2 FQNEAQ. This CDR3 region has 12 residues. V was trimmed by 3 bases and J by 9 bases, leaving 9 bases between them. CDR3 bases: TGTGCCAGCAGCTTTAGCGGAGGTGAGCAGTTCTTC. It specifies CASSFSGGEQFF. The entire variable domain, with the rest obtained from reference TRBV7-8 and TRBJ2-1, is as follows: GAGVSQSPRYKVAKRGQDVALRCDPISGHVSLFWYQQALGQGPEFLTYFQNEAQLDKSGLPSDRFFAERPEGSVSTLKIQRTQQEDSAVYLCASSFSGGEQFFGPGTRLTVL.

V and J are TRBV5-6 and TRBJ2-7; D might be TRBD2 (6 bases). Germline V gene sequence: CDR1 SGHDT, CDR2 YYEEEE. V was trimmed by 0 bases and J by 2 bases, leaving 9 bases between them. The CDR3 loop spans 14 amino acids. CDR3 residues: CASSLAGLPYEQYF. The CDR3 region has the DNA TGTGCCAGCAGCTTGGCCGGACTACCCTACGAGCAGTACTTC.

The chain carries TRBV7-8 and TRBJ1-1; 9 bases map to TRBD1. V shed 1 base, J shed 5 bases, and the junction held 5 bases outside the gene matches. Germline assignment: CDR1 SGHVS and CDR2 FQNEAQ. This CDR3 has 15 residues. CDR3 residues: CASSLVGTGNTEAFF. CDR3 DNA: TGTGCCAGCAGCTTAGTCGGGACAGGGAATACTGAAGCTTTCTTT. Together with reference TRBV7-8 and TRBJ1-1, the CDR3 gives the full variable domain: GAGVSQSPRYKVAKRGQDVALRCDPISGHVSLFWYQQALGQGPEFLTYFQNEAQLDKSGLPSDRFFAERPEGSVSTLKIQRTQQEDSAVYLCASSLVGTGNTEAFFGQGTRLTVV.

This clone was recorded only once. The V and J genes are TRBV18 and TRBJ2-7; perhaps TRBD2 as D (5 bases). This CDR3 has 13 residues. Germline V gene lookup returns CDR1 KGHSH and CDR2 LQKENI. V lost 1 base to trimming and J lost 6 bases, with 10 bases between them. The CDR3 is CASSPLREREQYF. As DNA, the CDR3 is TGTGCCAGCTCACCACTGAGGGAACGCGAGCAGTACTTC.

The V call is TRBV7-9, the J call TRBJ2-2, with D maybe TRBD2 (6 bases). V was clipped by 5 bases and J by 7 bases, with 17 bases between them. CDR1 and CDR2 from the germline V gene are SEHNR and FQNEAQ (reference sequence). This CDR3 is built from 15 residues. The CDR3 coding sequence is TGTGCCAGCAGCCTTACCGGGACTCCCTTCGGGGAGCTGTTTTTT. Translating it yields CASSLTGTPFGELFF.

Comments on this clone: The sample carries other DNA sequences with the same CDR3. The chain carries TRBV6-5 and TRBJ1-6; 9 bases are shared with TRBD1. V was pared by 5 bases and J by 7 bases, with 3 bases of the junction left unmatched. Germline-derived CDR1 and CDR2 are MNHEY and SVGAGI. This CDR3 contains 14 residues. CDR3 in amino acids: CASSRQGGNSPLHF. The CDR3 nucleotides read TGTGCCAGCAGTAGACAGGGGGGAAATTCACCCCTCCACTTT.